This T cell receptor beta chain originates from a study of identical twins. Findings and caveats of the study: Not following the same donors, the study drew its conclusions from cross-sectional statistical analysis.

Using its own MiXCR run on the 5' RACE reads, TCRdb lists one record per CDR3 protein. The repertoire includes some 590,000 distinct CDR3 sequences, approximately 9.6% of them detected once, and under 3.5% sits in the top ten. Germline V gives CDR1 MDHEN, CDR2 SYDVKM. The CDR3 covers 18 residues. The ends were cut back, 5 bases at V and 4 bases at J, with 24 bases in the middle. A word on this clonotype: The antigen remains undetermined.

These data were likewise used in another study, on yellow fever vaccine responses in identical twins. That source adds: Twins' T cell vaccine responses reportedly looked partly convergent, partly personalized.

The sample comprised PBMCs. This chain connects TRBV28 to TRBJ2-1; possible D gene TRBD1, 6 bases. This TCR derives from a woman between 18 and 29 years old in good health. In DNA form, the CDR3 reads TGTGCCAGCAGTCCTCGCCCACCAGACAGGAGCCCTTACAATGAGCAGTTCTTC. Translating gives CASSPRPPDRSPYNEQFF.